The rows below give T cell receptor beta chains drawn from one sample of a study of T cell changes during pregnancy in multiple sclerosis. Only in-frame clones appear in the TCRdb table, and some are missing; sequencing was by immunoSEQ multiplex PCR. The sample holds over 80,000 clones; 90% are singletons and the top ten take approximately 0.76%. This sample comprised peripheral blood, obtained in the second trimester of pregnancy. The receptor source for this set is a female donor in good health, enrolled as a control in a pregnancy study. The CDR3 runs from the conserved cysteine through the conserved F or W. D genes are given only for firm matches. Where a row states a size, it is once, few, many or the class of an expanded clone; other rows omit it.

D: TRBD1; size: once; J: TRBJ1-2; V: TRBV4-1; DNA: TGCGCCAGCAGCCCAACGACTCGGGACAGGGACTATGGCTACACCTTC; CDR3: CASSPTTRDRDYGYTF
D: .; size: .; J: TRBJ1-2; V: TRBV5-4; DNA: TGTGCCAGCAGCTTTAGTGGGGGGGACTATGGCTACACCTTC; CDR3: CASSFSGGDYGYTF
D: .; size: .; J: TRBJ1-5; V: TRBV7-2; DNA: TGTGCCAGCAGCTTAGATGGGGCTAATCAGCCCCAGCATTTT; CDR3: CASSLDGANQPQHF
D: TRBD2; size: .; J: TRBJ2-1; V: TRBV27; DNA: TGTGCCAGCAGTTTATCGAGCGGGAGCTCCTACAATGAGCAGTTCTTC; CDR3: CASSLSSGSSYNEQFF
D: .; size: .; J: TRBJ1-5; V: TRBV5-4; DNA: TGTGCCAGCAGCAACTATGGGGGGATGGCTCAGCCCCAGCATTTT; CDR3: CASSNYGGMAQPQHF
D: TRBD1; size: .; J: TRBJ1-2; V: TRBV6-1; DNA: TGTGCCAGCCTCAGGGGGAACTATGGCTACACCTTC; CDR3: CASLRGNYGYTF
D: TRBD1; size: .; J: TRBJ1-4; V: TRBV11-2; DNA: TGTGCCAGCAGCTTCGGGACAGAGAATGAAAAACTGTTTTTT; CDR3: CASSFGTENEKLFF
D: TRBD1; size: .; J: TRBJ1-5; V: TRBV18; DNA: TGTGCCAGCTCACACGACAGGGGAAACAATCAGCCCCAGCATTTT; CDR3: CASSHDRGNNQPQHF
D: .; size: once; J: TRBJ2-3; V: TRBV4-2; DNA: TGTGCCAGCAGCCAAGAGAGGGCTCGCACAGATACGCAGTATTTT; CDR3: CASSQERARTDTQYF
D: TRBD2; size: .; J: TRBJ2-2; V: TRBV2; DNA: TGTGCCAGCAGTGTCCAGCGGGAGAGGAACGGGGAGCTGTTTTTT; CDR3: CASSVQRERNGELFF